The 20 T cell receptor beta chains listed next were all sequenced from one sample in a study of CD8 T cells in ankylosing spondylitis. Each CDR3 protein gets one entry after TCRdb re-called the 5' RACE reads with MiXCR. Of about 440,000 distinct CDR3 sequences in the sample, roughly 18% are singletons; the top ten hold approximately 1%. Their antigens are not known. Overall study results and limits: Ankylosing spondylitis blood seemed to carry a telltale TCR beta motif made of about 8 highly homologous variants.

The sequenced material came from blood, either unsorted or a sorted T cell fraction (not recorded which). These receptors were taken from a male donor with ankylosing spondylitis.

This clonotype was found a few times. CDR3 coding DNA: TGTGCCAGCAGGCCAGCGGGAGATACGCAGTATTTT. Translation: CASRPAGDTQYF. The rearrangement uses TRBV11-2 and TRBJ2-3, with a possible D match to TRBD2 (6 bases). Germline V CDR1 and CDR2: SGHAT, FQNNGV. V was clipped by 6 bases and J by 5 bases, with 9 bases between them. The CDR3 extends over 12 amino acids.

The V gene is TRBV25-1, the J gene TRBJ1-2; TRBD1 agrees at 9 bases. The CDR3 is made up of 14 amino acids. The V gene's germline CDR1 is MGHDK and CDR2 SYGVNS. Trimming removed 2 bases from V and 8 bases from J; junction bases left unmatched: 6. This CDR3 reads CASSEGDRVGGYTF. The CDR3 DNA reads TGTGCCAGCAGTGAAGGGGACAGGGTAGGCGGCTACACCTTC.

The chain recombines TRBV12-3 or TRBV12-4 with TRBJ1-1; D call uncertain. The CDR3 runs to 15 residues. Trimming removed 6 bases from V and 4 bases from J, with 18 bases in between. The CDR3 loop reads CASSSFFSAGTEAFF. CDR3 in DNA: TGTGCCAGCAGCTCATTCTTCTCGGCGGGCACTGAAGCTTTCTTT.

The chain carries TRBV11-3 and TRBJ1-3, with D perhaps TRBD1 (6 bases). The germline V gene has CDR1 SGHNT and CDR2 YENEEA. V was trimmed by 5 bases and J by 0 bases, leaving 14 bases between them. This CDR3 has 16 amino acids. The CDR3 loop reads CASSTGQKLSGNTIYF. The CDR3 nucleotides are TGTGCCAGCAGCACCGGACAGAAACTCTCTGGAAACACCATATATTTT. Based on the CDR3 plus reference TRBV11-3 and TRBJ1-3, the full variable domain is EAGVVQSPRYKIIEKKQPVAFWCNPISGHNTLYWYLQNLGQGPELLIRYENEEAVDDSQLPKDRFSAERLKGVDSTLKIQPAELGDSAVYLCASSTGQKLSGNTIYFGEGSWLTVV.

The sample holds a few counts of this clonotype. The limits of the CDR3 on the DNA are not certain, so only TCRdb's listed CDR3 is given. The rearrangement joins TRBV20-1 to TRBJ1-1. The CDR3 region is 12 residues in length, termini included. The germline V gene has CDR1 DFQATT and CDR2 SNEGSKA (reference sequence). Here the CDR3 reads CSAIFFGHGTFF.

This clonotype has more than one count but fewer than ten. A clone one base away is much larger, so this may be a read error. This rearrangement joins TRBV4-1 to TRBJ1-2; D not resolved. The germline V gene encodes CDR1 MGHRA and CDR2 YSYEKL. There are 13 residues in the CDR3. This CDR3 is CACSREESYGYTF. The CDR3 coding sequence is TGCGCCTGCAGTAGAGAGGAATCCTATGGCTACACCTTC.

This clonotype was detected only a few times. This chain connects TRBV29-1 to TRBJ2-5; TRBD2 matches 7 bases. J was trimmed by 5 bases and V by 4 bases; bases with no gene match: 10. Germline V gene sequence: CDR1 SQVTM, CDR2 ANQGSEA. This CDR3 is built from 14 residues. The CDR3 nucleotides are TGCAGCGTTGTGGGAGGGTGGTTAGAGGAGACCCAGTACTTC. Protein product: CSVVGGWLEETQYF.

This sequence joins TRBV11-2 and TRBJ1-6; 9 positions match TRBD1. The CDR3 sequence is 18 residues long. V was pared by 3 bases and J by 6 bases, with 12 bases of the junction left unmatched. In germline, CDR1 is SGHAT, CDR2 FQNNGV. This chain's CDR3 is CASSFVGGTGLGNSPLHF. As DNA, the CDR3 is TGTGCCAGCAGCTTCGTGGGTGGGACAGGGTTGGGTAATTCACCCCTCCACTTT.

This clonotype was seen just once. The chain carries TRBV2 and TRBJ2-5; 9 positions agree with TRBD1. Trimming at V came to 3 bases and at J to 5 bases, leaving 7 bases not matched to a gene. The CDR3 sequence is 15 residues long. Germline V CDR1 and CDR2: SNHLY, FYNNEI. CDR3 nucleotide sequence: TGTGCCAGCAGTGACGAAGGGACAGGGTATGAGACCCAGTACTTC. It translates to CASSDEGTGYETQYF.

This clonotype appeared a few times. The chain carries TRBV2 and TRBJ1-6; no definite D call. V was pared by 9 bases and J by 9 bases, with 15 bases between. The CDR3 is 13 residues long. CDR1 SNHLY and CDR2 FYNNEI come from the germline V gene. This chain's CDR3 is CASLTSGLSPLHF. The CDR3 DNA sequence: TGTGCCAGTTTGACATCAGGACTTTCACCCCTCCACTTT.

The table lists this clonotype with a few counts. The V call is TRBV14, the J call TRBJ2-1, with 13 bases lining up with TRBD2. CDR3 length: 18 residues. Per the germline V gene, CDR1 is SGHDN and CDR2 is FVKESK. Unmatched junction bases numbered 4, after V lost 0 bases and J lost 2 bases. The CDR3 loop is CASSQERGLAGTYNEQFF. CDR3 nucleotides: TGTGCCAGCAGCCAAGAGAGGGGACTAGCGGGGACCTACAATGAGCAGTTCTTC.

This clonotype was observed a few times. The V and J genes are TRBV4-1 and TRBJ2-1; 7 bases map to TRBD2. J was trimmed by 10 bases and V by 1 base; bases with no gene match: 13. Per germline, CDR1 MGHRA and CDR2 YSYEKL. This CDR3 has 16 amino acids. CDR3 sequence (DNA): TGCGCCAGCAGCCAAGGAACTAGACGGGGGGATCGGGAGCAGTTCTTC. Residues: CASSQGTRRGDREQFF.

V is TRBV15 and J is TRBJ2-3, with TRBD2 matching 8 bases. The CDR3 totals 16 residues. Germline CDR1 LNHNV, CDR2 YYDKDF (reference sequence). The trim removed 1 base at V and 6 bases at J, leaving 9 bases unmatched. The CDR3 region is CATSRGVAGWVDTQYF. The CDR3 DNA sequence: TGTGCCACCAGCAGAGGAGTAGCGGGATGGGTTGATACGCAGTATTTT.

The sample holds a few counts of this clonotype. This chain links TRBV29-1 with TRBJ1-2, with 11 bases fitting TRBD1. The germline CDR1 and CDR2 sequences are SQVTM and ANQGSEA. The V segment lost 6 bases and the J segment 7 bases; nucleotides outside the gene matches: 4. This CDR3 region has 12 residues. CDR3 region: CSVGTGGGGYTF. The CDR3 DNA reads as TGCAGCGTGGGGACAGGGGGAGGTGGCTACACCTTC.

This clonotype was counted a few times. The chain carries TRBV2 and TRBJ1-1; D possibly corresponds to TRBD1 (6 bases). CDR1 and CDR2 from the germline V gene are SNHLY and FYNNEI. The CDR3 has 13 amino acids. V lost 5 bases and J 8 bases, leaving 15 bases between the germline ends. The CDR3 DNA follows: TGTGCCAGCAGTATTTCCCTTACAGGGGAAGCTTTCTTT. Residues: CASSISLTGEAFF.

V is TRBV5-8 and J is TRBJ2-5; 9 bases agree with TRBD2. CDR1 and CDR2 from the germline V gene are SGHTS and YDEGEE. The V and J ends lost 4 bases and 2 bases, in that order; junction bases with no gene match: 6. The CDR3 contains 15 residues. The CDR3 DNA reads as TGTGCCAGCAGCCCATTTGCGGGAGGGCAAGAGACCCAGTACTTC. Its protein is CASSPFAGGQETQYF. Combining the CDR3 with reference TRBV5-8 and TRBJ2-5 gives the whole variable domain EAGVTQSPTHLIKTRGQQATLRCSPISGHTSVYWYQQALGLGLQFLLWYDEGEERNRGNFPPRFSGRQFPNYSSELNVNALELEDSALYLCASSPFAGGQETQYFGPGTRLLVL.

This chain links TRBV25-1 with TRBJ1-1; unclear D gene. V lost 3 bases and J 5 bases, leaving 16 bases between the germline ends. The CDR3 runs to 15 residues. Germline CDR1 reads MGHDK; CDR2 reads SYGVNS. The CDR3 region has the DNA TGTGCCAGCAGTGATTCAGTTGGGCAGAGTACTGAAGCTTTCTTT. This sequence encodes CASSDSVGQSTEAFF. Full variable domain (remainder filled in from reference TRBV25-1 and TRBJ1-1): EADIYQTPRYLVIGTGKKITLECSQTMGHDKMYWYQQDPGMELHLIHYSYGVNSTEKGDLSSESTVSRIRTEHFPLTLESARPSHTSQYLCASSDSVGQSTEAFFGQGTRLTVV.

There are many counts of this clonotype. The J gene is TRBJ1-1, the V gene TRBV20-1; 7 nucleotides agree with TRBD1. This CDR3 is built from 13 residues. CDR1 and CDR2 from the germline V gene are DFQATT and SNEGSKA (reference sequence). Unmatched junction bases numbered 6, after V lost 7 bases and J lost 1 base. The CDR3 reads CSGPGQSNTEAFF. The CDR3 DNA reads TGCAGTGGCCCGGGACAGTCGAACACTGAAGCTTTCTTT.

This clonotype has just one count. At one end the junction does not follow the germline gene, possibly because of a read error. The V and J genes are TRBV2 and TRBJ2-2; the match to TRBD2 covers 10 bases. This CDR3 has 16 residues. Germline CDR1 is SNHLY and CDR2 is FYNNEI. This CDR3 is CASSVSSGRSAGERFF. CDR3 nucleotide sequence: TGTGCCAGCAGTGTGAGTAGCGGGAGGTCTGCCGGGGAGCGGTTTTTT. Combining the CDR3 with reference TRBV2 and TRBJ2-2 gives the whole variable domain EPEVTQTPSHQVTQMGQEVILRCVPISNHLYFYWYRQILGQKVEFLVSFYNNEISEKSEIFDDQFSVERPDGSNFTLKIRSTKLEDSAMYFCASSVSSGRSAGERFFGEGSRLTVL.

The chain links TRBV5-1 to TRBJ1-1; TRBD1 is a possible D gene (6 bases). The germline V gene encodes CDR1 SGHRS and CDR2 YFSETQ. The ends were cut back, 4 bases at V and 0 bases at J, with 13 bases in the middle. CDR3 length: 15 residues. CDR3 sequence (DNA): TGCGCCAGCAGCATTAACGGACAGATGAACACTGAAGCTTTCTTT. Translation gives CASSINGQMNTEAFF.